The 4 T cell receptor beta chains below all came from one sample that was sequenced in a study of OX40 agonist ivuxolimab in advanced cancers. Assay used: immunoSEQ multiplex PCR; TCRdb lists only in-frame clones, some missing. The table has around 14,000 clones, more than 75% seen once; the top ten hold roughly a fifth. Sample: CD4+ or CD8+ T cells sorted from blood, taken in a trial of the OX40 agonist ivuxolimab. Source of these receptors: an adult with an advanced solid tumor such as melanoma, head and neck, liver or kidney cancer.

This clone has more than one count but fewer than ten. This chain uses TRBV7-6 with TRBJ2-1, with no clear D. The V gene lost 2 bases and the J gene lost 7 bases, with 6 bases spanning the gap. The CDR3 runs 12 residues. Germline V gene data show CDR1 as SGHVS and CDR2 as FNYEAQ. CDR3 region: CASSLRLNEQFF. CDR3 nucleotide sequence: TGTGCCAGCAGCTTAAGGCTGAATGAGCAGTTCTTC.

V usage is TRBV7-3 and J usage is TRBJ2-7; 8 positions match TRBD2. The CDR3 is 14 residues long. V trimming: 5 bases; J trimming: 2 bases; junction bases outside the gene matches: 5. In germline, CDR1 is SGHTA, CDR2 FQGTGA. In nucleotides, the CDR3 is TGTGCCAGCAGCCAAGCGGGAGTTACCTACGAGCAGTACTTC. It is translated as CASSQAGVTYEQYF.

The V gene is TRBV29-1, the J gene TRBJ2-7, with D possibly TRBD2 on 5 matching bases. Trimming pared 2 bases from V and 7 bases from J, leaving 15 bases between. Germline lookup yields CDR1 SQVTM and CDR2 ANQGSEA. The CDR3 extends over 13 amino acids. In DNA form, the CDR3 reads TGCAGCGTTGAACGGACGGACTTGAGGGAGCAGTACTTC. It translates to CSVERTDLREQYF.

The V gene is TRBV7-2, the J gene TRBJ1-6, with a weak D call TRBD1 (5 bases). Germline V CDR1 and CDR2: SGHTA, FQGNSA. V lost 3 bases and J lost 0, with 12 bases in between. This CDR3 has 17 amino acids. The CDR3: CASSFGHESSYNSPLHF. The CDR3 coding sequence is TGTGCCAGCAGCTTCGGACACGAGAGCTCCTATAATTCACCCCTCCACTTT.